Following are 5 T cell receptor beta chains from one sample sequenced in a study of T cell changes during pregnancy in multiple sclerosis. The protocol was immunoSEQ multiplex PCR, while the TCRdb copy is restricted to in-frame clones and leaves out a portion. The table lists over 50,000 clones, around 92% of them singletons. Material: peripheral blood, obtained in the first trimester of pregnancy. The receptors derive from a female donor with multiple sclerosis, enrolled in a pregnancy study.

The J gene is TRBJ1-5, the V gene TRBV19; TRBD1 might be the D (5 bases). The germline gives CDR1 LNHDA, CDR2 SQIVND (reference sequence). The CDR3 spans 17 residues. Trimming stripped 1 base from V and 0 bases from J, with 13 bases between. CDR3 coding DNA: TGTGCCAGTAGTATAGGCGGGACCGGACGTAGCAATCAGCCCCAGCATTTT. Translation gives CASSIGGTGRSNQPQHF.

This chain uses TRBV4-2 with TRBJ2-1; maybe TRBD1 (5 bases). The germline V gene encodes CDR1 LGHNA and CDR2 YNFKEQ. V lost 3 bases and J lost 8, with 8 bases in between. The CDR3 consists of 12 residues. The DNA of the CDR3 is TGTGCCAGCAGCCAGGGGCGATATGAGCAGTTCTTC. It specifies CASSQGRYEQFF.

The J gene is TRBJ1-2, the V gene TRBV5-8; perhaps TRBD1 as D (6 bases). Trimming pared 0 bases from V and 0 bases from J, leaving 18 bases between. Germline V gene sequence: CDR1 SGHTS, CDR2 YDEGEE. There are 18 residues in the CDR3. As DNA, the CDR3 is TGTGCCAGCAGCTTGGCCTTAGACTCGGACAGAGCTAACTATGGCTACACCTTC. This sequence encodes CASSLALDSDRANYGYTF.

The genes are TRBV5-6 and TRBJ1-1; the match to TRBD1 covers 8 bases. V was clipped by 2 bases and J by 3 bases; unmatched bases: 3. From germline, CDR1 is SGHDT and CDR2 YYEEEE. The CDR3 sequence is 14 residues long. The CDR3 DNA is TGTGCCAGCAGCTTAATGGACAGGGACACTGAAGCTTTCTTT. It yields the protein CASSLMDRDTEAFF.

V is TRBV11-2 and J is TRBJ2-7; tentative D call: TRBD2 (6 bases). CDR3 length: 13 residues. CDR1 and CDR2 from the germline V gene are SGHAT and FQNNGV. V was shortened by 7 bases and J by 1 base, with 11 bases between the two germline ends. CDR3 sequence: CASMPGVSYEQYF. The CDR3 DNA is TGTGCCAGCATGCCGGGAGTTTCCTACGAGCAGTACTTC. Looking up the rest from reference TRBV11-2 and TRBJ2-7 gives the full variable domain: EAGVAQSPRYKIIEKRQSVAFWCNPISGHATLYWYQQILGQGPKLLIQFQNNGVVDDSQLPKDRFSAERLKGVDSTLKIQPAKLEDSAVYLCASMPGVSYEQYFGPGTRLTVT.